This T cell receptor (beta chain) was observed in a study of cytomegalovirus exposure and HLA in healthy donors. On this clone: The antigen is undetermined.

Study findings and constraints: Specificity of a few CMV-associated chains for CMV antigens was verified in vitro. Most TCRs appeared rarely, but some public TCRs recurred in many donors.

The study ran its PCR with 60 Vbeta and 13 Jbeta primers. The repertoire was sequenced with immunoSEQ multiplex PCR; TCRdb's copy has only in-frame clones and lacks some. Of some 69,000 clones listed, more than 60% were seen once; the top ten hold about 2.7%. The length of the CDR3 is 14 residues. V shed 7 bases and J 10 bases; nucleotides not matched to a gene: 10. CDR1 is SGDLS and CDR2 is YYNGEE in the germline V gene. The material sequenced was PBMCs. The receptor comes from a woman in her thirties in good health and CMV-seronegative. The rearrangement links TRBV9 to TRBJ2-1; 11 bases match TRBD1. The CDR3: CASASGQGAVEQFF. The CDR3 DNA reads TGTGCCAGCGCTAGCGGACAGGGGGCCGTCGAGCAGTTCTTC. The full variable domain, with the rest looked up from reference TRBV9 and TRBJ2-1, is DSGVTQTPKHLITATGQRVTLRCSPRSGDLSVYWYQQSLDQGLQFLIQYYNGEERAKGNILERFSAQQFPDLHSELNLSSLELGDSALYFCASASGQGAVEQFFGPGTRLTVL.